This T cell receptor beta chain was identified during a study of T cells after yellow fever vaccination. Study in general: Fractions with few cells were prepared using SMART-Seq v4 Ultra Low Input.

General observations from the study: There was a possibility that FACS-sorted repertoires contained abundant clonotypes contaminating from the bulk population. Reappearing after the booster were most of the clones from primary vaccination (roughly 95% CD4, roughly 86% CD8).

This clonotype was seen a handful of times. The target antigen is unknown. One entry per CDR3 protein results from TCRdb running MiXCR on the 5' RACE reads. This table has fewer than 500,000 distinct CDR3 sequences, approximately 18% appearing once. This CDR3 is built from 16 residues. V lost 5 bases and J lost 2; bases outside the gene matches: 11. The germline V gene has CDR1 KGHSH and CDR2 LQKENI. The TCR comes from a young man who received the YFV17D yellow fever vaccine. The input for sequencing was PBMCs, taken before the yellow fever booster vaccination. The V gene is TRBV18, the J gene TRBJ1-1; TRBD1 agrees at 7 bases. CDR3: CASSTRGRGSNTEAFF. The CDR3 coding sequence is TGTGCCAGCTCAACCCGGGGCAGGGGGAGTAACACTGAAGCTTTCTTT.